These 4 T cell receptor beta chains share one sample of origin, sequenced in a study of Ad26.COV2.S vaccination and SARS-CoV-2 variants. Libraries were prepared by immunoSEQ multiplex PCR; TCRdb keeps only in-frame clonotypes and omits some of them. Here the sample spans some 190,000 clones, roughly nine tenths being singletons. The source material was peripheral blood, sampled after recovery from COVID-19. These receptors came from a human donor who had recovered from COVID-19.

The chain carries TRBV10-3 and TRBJ1-1, with D unresolved. Germline V CDR1 and CDR2: ENHRY, SYGVKD. The V end was cut by 0 bases, the J end by 2 bases, with 7 bases between. This CDR3 has 14 residues. The DNA for the CDR3 is TGTGCCATCAGTGAGTCCCCCACCAACACTGAAGCTTTCTTT. It yields the protein CAISESPTNTEAFF.

This rearrangement joins TRBV7-8 to TRBJ1-6, with D possibly matching TRBD1 (5 bases). Per the germline V gene, CDR1 is SGHVS and CDR2 is FQNEAQ. V lost 5 bases and J 6 bases, leaving 5 bases between the germline ends. This CDR3 contains 12 residues. CDR3: CASSDSNSPLHF. As DNA, the CDR3 is TGTGCCAGCAGCGACAGTAATTCACCCCTCCACTTT.

The CDR3 loop is CASSFHYGYTF. CDR3 DNA sequence: TGTGCCAGCAGTTTTCACTATGGCTACACCTTC. The chain recombines TRBV28 with TRBJ1-2, with D hard to call. Germline V gene sequence: CDR1 MDHEN, CDR2 SYDVKM. This CDR3 has 11 amino acids. Trimming pared 3 bases from V and 3 bases from J, leaving 2 bases between.

The chain links TRBV6-5 to TRBJ1-3; D gene ambiguous. Trimming removed 5 bases from V and 0 bases from J, with 8 bases in between. There are 14 residues in the CDR3. Per the germline V gene, CDR1 is MNHEY and CDR2 is SVGAGI. CDR3: CASSSSFSGNTIYF. As DNA, the CDR3 is TGTGCCAGCAGTAGTAGCTTCTCTGGAAACACCATATATTTT.